The 28 T cell receptor beta chains given below trace back to one sample, sequenced in a study of Ad26.COV2.S vaccination and SARS-CoV-2 variants. Clones were sequenced by immunoSEQ multiplex PCR, and TCRdb holds only the in-frame ones, with some missing. The sample includes fewer than 400,000 clones, around four fifths of them seen just once. Sample treatment: around 19 received Ad26.COV2.S at low or high dose, single or two shots; about 5 received placebo; per-sample allocation not given. The investigators took samples on day 63 after the first vaccine or placebo injection. The sample was peripheral blood, taken in a trial of Ad26.COV2.S vaccine versus placebo. Every receptor here comes from a person between 18 and 60 years old who received the Ad26.COV2.S COVID-19 vaccine or a placebo.

Comment on this clone: This may come from a read error, since a much larger clone is one base off. Additional DNA sequences in this sample encode the identical CDR3. The rearrangement uses TRBV2 and TRBJ1-1, with TRBD1 matching over 7 bases. The CDR3 length is 13 residues. Trimming cost V 4 bases and J 1 base; bases outside gene matches: 0. Germline V lookup: CDR1 SNHLY, CDR2 FYNNEI. CDR3 loop: CASSGQGNTEAFF. CDR3 nucleotide sequence: TGTGCCAGCAGTGGACAGGGGAACACTGAAGCTTTCTTT.

The V gene is TRBV5-1, the J gene TRBJ1-3; TRBD1 agrees at 7 bases. V was pared by 4 bases and J by 3 bases, with 4 bases of the junction left unmatched. This CDR3 region has 14 residues. The V gene's germline CDR1 is SGHRS and CDR2 YFSETQ. CDR3 loop: CASSKGASGNTIYF. For the CDR3, the DNA is TGCGCCAGCAGCAAGGGGGCAAGTGGAAACACCATATATTTT.

This chain joins TRBV21-1 and TRBJ2-5; TRBD1, the table's D call, was not compared with the DNA. TRBV21-1 is assigned pseudogene status. The CDR3 runs to 15 residues. In nucleotides, the CDR3 is TGTGCCCTGGGGGCGCTCGTGAGGGACGTTGAGACCCAGTACTTC. Translation: CALGALVRDVETQYF.

The chain carries TRBV6-5 and TRBJ2-2; D not certain. The germline V gene encodes CDR1 MNHEY and CDR2 SVGAGI. The CDR3 consists of 14 residues. V was clipped by 0 bases and J by 5 bases, with 7 bases between them. CDR3 region: CASSYSGQTGELFF. CDR3 coding DNA: TGTGCCAGCAGTTACTCTGGGCAGACCGGGGAGCTGTTTTTT.

The chain recombines TRBV5-3 with TRBJ1-6; D is uncertain. TRBV5-3 is an open reading frame, and its role is uncertain. The V end was cut by 4 bases, the J end by 5 bases, with 13 bases between. The CDR3 totals 15 residues. The CDR3 nucleotides are TGTGCCAGAAGCCCTCATGGGGTCCATAATTCACCCCTCCACTTT. It yields the protein CARSPHGVHNSPLHF.

V gene TRBV19 combines with J gene TRBJ2-3; D is unclear. There are 13 residues in the CDR3. V lost 5 bases and J 2 bases, leaving 8 bases between the germline ends. Germline V gene lookup returns CDR1 LNHDA and CDR2 SQIVND (reference sequence). The CDR3 DNA sequence: TGTGCCAGTAGTGGGGTAGCCACAGATACGCAGTATTTT. This translates into CASSGVATDTQYF.

The genes are TRBV5-4 and TRBJ2-7, with TRBD1 matching 9 bases. The trim removed 4 bases at V and 1 base at J, leaving 9 bases unmatched. The germline V gene has CDR1 SGHNT and CDR2 YYREEE (reference sequence). The CDR3 sequence is 16 residues long. DNA for the CDR3: TGTGCCAGCAGCGCGCGAGGGACAGGGTGGTCCTACGAGCAGTACTTC. Translated, it gives CASSARGTGWSYEQYF. The entire variable domain, with the rest obtained from reference TRBV5-4 and TRBJ2-7, is as follows: ETGVTQSPTHLIKTRGQQVTLRCSSQSGHNTVSWYQQALGQGPQFIFQYYREEENGRGNFPPRFSGLQFPNYSSELNVNALELDDSALYLCASSARGTGWSYEQYFGPGTRLTVT.

The CDR3 DNA is TGTGCCTGGAGTGTACGGGGAGGGGGCAGGATCACTGAAGCTTTCTTT. Amino acids: CAWSVRGGGRITEAFF. This chain uses TRBV30 with TRBJ1-1, with 7 bases aligning to TRBD1. The germline V gene encodes CDR1 GTSNPN and CDR2 SVGIG (reference sequence). J was trimmed by 4 bases and V by 0 bases; bases with no gene match: 11. This CDR3 comprises 16 residues.

V gene TRBV7-9 combines with J gene TRBJ1-1, with D possibly TRBD1 on 5 matching bases. Germline CDR1 is SEHNR and CDR2 is FQNEAQ (reference sequence). The CDR3 loop spans 18 amino acids. Between the trimmed V and J ends, which lost 4 bases and 1 base, there was a span of 22 bases. CDR3 region: CASSSGEGPGLTNTEAFF. As DNA, the CDR3 is TGTGCCAGCAGCTCGGGCGAGGGACCCGGACTGACGAACACTGAAGCTTTCTTT. Filled out from reference TRBV7-9 and TRBJ1-1, the complete variable domain reads DTGVSQNPRHKITKRGQNVTFRCDPISEHNRLYWYRQTLGQGPEFLTYFQNEAQLEKSRLLSDRFSAERPKGSFSTLEIQRTEQGDSAMYLCASSSGEGPGLTNTEAFFGQGTRLTVV.

The chain combines TRBV6-6 with TRBJ2-1, with D perhaps matching TRBD1 or TRBD2 (5 bases each). The CDR3 runs to 16 residues. Germline values: CDR1 MNHNY, CDR2 SVGAGI (reference sequence). The V end was cut by 11 bases, the J end by 4 bases, with 24 bases between. The CDR3 bases are TGTGCCGGGGCTCCGCTTCTGACGGGGTTTTACAATGAGCAGTTCTTC. This codes for CAGAPLLTGFYNEQFF.

V usage is TRBV6-5 and J usage is TRBJ1-5; TRBD1 might be the D (6 bases). V was clipped by 5 bases and J by 4 bases, with 15 bases between them. The CDR3 covers 15 residues. From germline, CDR1 is MNHEY and CDR2 SVGAGI. The CDR3 loop is CASSRRQASNQPQHF. Written as DNA, the CDR3 is TGTGCCAGCAGTCGGAGACAGGCTTCTAATCAGCCCCAGCATTTT.

This chain links TRBV6-5 with TRBJ1-1; D is ambiguous. V lost 2 bases, J lost 0 bases, and 4 bases lay in between. CDR3 size: 13 residues. CDR1 MNHEY and CDR2 SVGAGI come from the germline V gene. CDR3 nucleotides: TGTGCCAGCAGTTACCAAGTGAACACTGAAGCTTTCTTT. Translation: CASSYQVNTEAFF.

The chain couples TRBV7-8 to TRBJ2-5; D not certain. CDR1 and CDR2 from the germline V gene are SGHVS and FQNEAQ. CDR3 length: 15 residues. Trimming removed 5 bases from V and 5 bases from J, with 18 bases in between. CDR3: CASSGFSVVGETQYF. The CDR3 nucleotides are TGTGCCAGCAGCGGCTTCTCGGTTGTTGGCGAGACCCAGTACTTC.

This chain links TRBV11-2 with TRBJ2-1; TRBD2 is a possible D gene (7 bases). The V end was cut by 0 bases, the J end by 8 bases, with 14 bases between. The germline CDR1 and CDR2 sequences are SGHAT and FQNNGV. The CDR3 sequence is 15 residues long. The CDR3 nucleotides read TGTGCCAGCAGCTTAGATCCGGGGGGCTGGTATGAGCAGTTCTTC. It specifies CASSLDPGGWYEQFF.

This clone was counted once. The chain links TRBV7-3 to TRBJ1-1, with no clear D. This CDR3 contains 13 residues. V lost 4 bases to trimming and J lost 1 base, with 7 bases between them. The germline CDR1 and CDR2 sequences are SGHTA and FQGTGA. This CDR3 reads CASSSDPNTEAFF. The DNA of the CDR3 is TGTGCCAGCAGCTCCGATCCGAACACTGAAGCTTTCTTT. Complete variable domain (other parts from reference TRBV7-3 and TRBJ1-1): GAGVSQTPSNKVTEKGKYVELRCDPISGHTALYWYRQSLGQGPEFLIYFQGTGAADDSGLPNDRFFAVRPEGSVSTLKIQRTERGDSAVYLCASSSDPNTEAFFGQGTRLTVV.

This chain connects TRBV19 to TRBJ2-7; TRBD1 might be the D (5 bases). CDR3 size: 15 residues. From germline, CDR1 is LNHDA and CDR2 SQIVND (reference sequence). V was pared by 3 bases and J by 3 bases, with 15 bases between. The CDR3 sequence is CASSIEWQGNYEQYF. CDR3 DNA: TGTGCCAGTAGTATCGAGTGGCAGGGCAACTACGAGCAGTACTTC.

The rearrangement links TRBV6-2 or TRBV6-3 to TRBJ2-5; D might be TRBD1 (5 bases). This CDR3 is 14 amino acids long. V lost 2 bases and J lost 3, with 10 bases in between. In germline, CDR1 is MNHEY, CDR2 SVGEGT. The CDR3 spells CASSYDSAEETQYF. CDR3 coding DNA: TGTGCCAGCAGTTACGACAGTGCGGAAGAGACCCAGTACTTC.

The gene calls are TRBV29-1 and TRBJ2-3; 7 bases are shared with TRBD2. The CDR3 runs to 16 residues. J gave up 2 bases and V 1 base, and 9 bases lay outside the gene matches. Germline loops: CDR1 SQVTM, CDR2 ANQGSEA. CDR3 in amino acids: CSVEAGGGGTTDTQYF. The CDR3 region has the DNA TGCAGCGTTGAAGCCGGCGGGGGTGGGACCACAGATACGCAGTATTTT.

Only one count was recorded for this clone. The gene calls are TRBV19 and TRBJ2-5; D may be TRBD1 (6 bases). The V gene's germline CDR1 is LNHDA and CDR2 SQIVND (reference sequence). The CDR3 is 14 amino acids. Trimming left V 0 bases short and J 5 bases short, with 10 bases between. In DNA, the CDR3 is TGTGCCAGTAGTATAGATCCCAGGGGTGAGACCCAGTACTTC. Amino acids: CASSIDPRGETQYF. Full variable domain (remainder filled in from reference TRBV19 and TRBJ2-5): DGGITQSPKYLFRKEGQNVTLSCEQNLNHDAMYWYRQDPGQGLRLIYYSQIVNDFQKGDIAEGYSVSREKKESFPLTVTSAQKNPTAFYLCASSIDPRGETQYFGPGTRLLVL.

Only one count was recorded for this clone. This chain connects TRBV12-3 or TRBV12-4 to TRBJ2-7, with D perhaps matching TRBD2 (6 bases). This CDR3 region has 12 residues. Trimming pared 6 bases from V and 4 bases from J, leaving 10 bases between. This CDR3 reads CASSFGTYEQYF. The CDR3 DNA sequence: TGTGCCAGCAGCTTCGGGACTTACGAGCAGTACTTC.

This clone was seen at least ten times. CDR3 protein: CASSPINIDDVGYTF. In DNA form, the CDR3 reads TGTGCCAGCAGCCCGATAAATATTGACGATGTTGGCTACACCTTC. The chain combines TRBV4-2 with TRBJ1-2; D ambiguous. Trimming cost V 4 bases and J 7 bases, with 19 bases left between them. CDR3 length: 15 residues. Looked up from germline, CDR1 is LGHNA and CDR2 is YNFKEQ.

The V gene is TRBV7-2, the J gene TRBJ2-7; 9 bases align to TRBD2. Unmatched junction bases numbered 13, after V lost 3 bases and J lost 1 base. The CDR3 runs to 18 residues. Per the germline V gene, CDR1 is SGHTA and CDR2 is FQGNSA. The DNA for the CDR3 is TGTGCCAGCAGCTTTAGTACAAGGCTAGCGGGGCCTTCCTACGAGCAGTACTTC. This gives the protein CASSFSTRLAGPSYEQYF.

The chain carries TRBV5-3 and TRBJ1-2; D call uncertain. TRBV5-3 has ORF status, its function being uncertain. V dropped 0 bases and J dropped 7 bases, with 13 bases sitting between them. This CDR3 region has 14 residues. The CDR3 nucleotides are TGTGCCAGAAGCTTGGCTTTAAGTGTGGGTGGCTACACCTTC. Protein sequence: CARSLALSVGGYTF.

The chain is built from TRBV2 and TRBJ2-1; no firm D call. The V end lost 6 bases, the J end lost 3 bases, and 9 bases lay between the germline ends. Germline V lookup: CDR1 SNHLY, CDR2 FYNNEI. This CDR3 is built from 13 residues. DNA for the CDR3: TGTGCCAGCAGAGAGACAAGCTACAATGAGCAGTTCTTC. Encoded protein: CASRETSYNEQFF.

The V and J genes are TRBV15 and TRBJ2-1, with 8 bases matching TRBD1. V shed 3 bases and J 3 bases; nucleotides not matched to a gene: 4. The germline CDR1 and CDR2 sequences are LNHNV and YYDKDF (reference sequence). The CDR3 runs to 15 residues. The CDR3 protein is CATSSGQGRYNEQFF. The DNA for the CDR3 is TGTGCCACCAGCAGCGGACAGGGACGCTACAATGAGCAGTTCTTC.

This clone has only one observation. This rearrangement joins TRBV9 to TRBJ2-1; weak D call: TRBD1 (6 bases). Deletions cut 0 bases from V and 1 base from J, with 11 bases between. Germline CDR1 SGDLS, CDR2 YYNGEE. This CDR3 is 16 amino acids long. The CDR3 is CASSVVGRGSYNEQFF. In nucleotides, the CDR3 is TGTGCCAGCAGCGTAGTCGGCAGGGGTTCCTACAATGAGCAGTTCTTC.

The CDR3 DNA is TGCGCCAGCAGCCAGGGGGCGAGTTACTTTGAGGGCCCTGAAGCTTTCTTT. It encodes CASSQGASYFEGPEAFF. This chain joins TRBV4-1 and TRBJ1-1; D may be TRBD1 (6 bases). The ends were cut back, 3 bases at V and 6 bases at J, with 23 bases in the middle. Germline V CDR1 and CDR2: MGHRA, YSYEKL. The CDR3 covers 17 residues.

The J gene is TRBJ1-2, the V gene TRBV9; TRBD1 is a possible D gene (5 bases). Germline V gene lookup returns CDR1 SGDLS and CDR2 YYNGEE. The germline V and J ends were trimmed by 3 bases and 2 bases, with 14 bases remaining between them. The CDR3 has 15 amino acids. The CDR3 loop is CASSGAGGRNYGYTF. DNA for the CDR3: TGTGCCAGCAGCGGGGCCGGGGGAAGGAACTATGGCTACACCTTC.